The clone carrying this T cell receptor beta chain was seen only once. The sample originates from a study of cytomegalovirus exposure and HLA in healthy donors. V shed 0 bases, J shed 0 bases, and the junction held 11 bases outside the gene matches. Germline CDR1 reads PRHDT; CDR2 reads FYEKMQ (reference sequence). CDR3 size: 19 residues. The primer mix had 60 Vbeta and 13 Jbeta primers. TCRdb's table, derived via immunoSEQ multiplex PCR, lists solely in-frame clones and lacks some. This sample carries 120,000 to 150,000 clones, over 70% of them seen once, and the ten largest clones take roughly 3%. The clonotype was recovered from a male donor in good health and CMV-seronegative. The genes are TRBV13 and TRBJ1-3, with 7 bases lining up with TRBD1. Sequencing was done on a sample of PBMCs. CDR3: CASSLGPGQTTHSGNTIYF. The CDR3 nucleotides read TGTGCCAGCAGCTTAGGCCCGGGACAGACTACTCACTCTGGAAACACCATATATTTT. The full variable domain, rest sourced from reference TRBV13 and TRBJ1-3, is AAGVIQSPRHLIKEKRETATLKCYPIPRHDTVYWYQQGPGQDPQFLISFYEKMQSDKGSIPDRFSAQQFSDYHSELNMSSLELGDSALYFCASSLGPGQTTHSGNTIYFGEGSWLTVV.